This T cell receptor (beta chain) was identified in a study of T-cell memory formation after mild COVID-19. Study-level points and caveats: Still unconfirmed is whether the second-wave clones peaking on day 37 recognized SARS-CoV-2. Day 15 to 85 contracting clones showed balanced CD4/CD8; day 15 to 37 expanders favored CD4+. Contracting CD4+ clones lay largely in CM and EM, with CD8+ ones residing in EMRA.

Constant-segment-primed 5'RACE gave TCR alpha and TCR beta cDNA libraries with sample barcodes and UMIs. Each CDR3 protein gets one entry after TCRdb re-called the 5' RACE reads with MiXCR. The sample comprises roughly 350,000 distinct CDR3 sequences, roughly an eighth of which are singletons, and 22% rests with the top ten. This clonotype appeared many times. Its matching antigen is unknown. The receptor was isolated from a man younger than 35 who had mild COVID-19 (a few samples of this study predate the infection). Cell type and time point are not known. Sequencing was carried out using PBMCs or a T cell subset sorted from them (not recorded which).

Written as DNA, the CDR3 is TGTGCCAGCAGCTTAGATCCCTACCGGGTTGAACAGTTCTTC. Protein product: CASSLDPYRVEQFF. The chain couples TRBV11-2 to TRBJ2-1; D is undetermined. There are 14 residues in the CDR3. Germline CDR1 SGHAT, CDR2 FQNNGV. V was clipped by 0 bases and J by 13 bases, with 16 bases between them. The variable domain in full, with the rest retrieved from reference TRBV11-2 and TRBJ2-1, is EAGVAQSPRYKIIEKRQSVAFWCNPISGHATLYWYQQILGQGPKLLIQFQNNGVVDDSQLPKDRFSAERLKGVDSTLKIQPAKLEDSAVYLCASSLDPYRVEQFFGPGTRLTVL.